The source of this TCR beta chain is a study of cytomegalovirus exposure and HLA in healthy donors. Study-level background: Of roughly 400 genotyped donors, around 80% grouped in the Caucasian-associated ancestry cluster.

After removal of 1 base from V and 0 bases from J, the junction contained 17 bases not matched to a gene. Germline loops: CDR1 ENHRY, CDR2 SYGVKD. The CDR3 is made up of 23 amino acids. PCR used 60 Vbeta primers and 13 Jbeta primers. Measured with immunoSEQ multiplex PCR; TCRdb has only the in-frame clones, and not every one. The data show around 160,000 clones, about 75% seen once. General study points: High sensitivity and specificity were reportedly achieved when the classifier diagnosed cytomegalovirus status.

A word on this clone: What it recognizes is unknown.

Sample: PBMCs. This sequence joins TRBV10-3 and TRBJ2-6; TRBD1 agrees at 11 bases. The TCR sequence derives from a young man in good health and CMV-seropositive. The CDR3 nucleotides are TGTGCCATCAGTGAGTTCAAAGCTAAAAACCCCGGGACAGGGGGCTCTGGGGCCAACGTCCTGACTTTC. This encodes CAISEFKAKNPGTGGSGANVLTF.